These 26 T cell receptor beta chains came from one sample sequenced in a study of response to subunit inactivated influenza vaccine. From the RT-PCR reads, TCRdb called clonotypes with MiXCR, one entry per CDR3 protein. Among under 750,000 distinct CDR3 sequences listed, 12% were seen once. The sample in question was PBMCs from blood, obtained on the day of vaccination. The origin of the receptors is a middle-aged man who received an inactivated influenza vaccine.

This chain joins TRBV25-1 and TRBJ2-7, with 7 positions matching TRBD2. Unmatched junction bases numbered 9, after V lost 1 base and J lost 6 bases. The CDR3 sequence is 15 residues long. The V gene's germline CDR1 is MGHDK and CDR2 SYGVNS. CDR3 residues: CASSECLGGSCEQYF. CDR3 coding DNA: TGTGCCAGCAGTGAATGTCTTGGCGGGAGCTGCGAGCAGTACTTC.

This clonotype has a count of ten or more. The gene calls are TRBV30 and TRBJ2-7; possible D gene TRBD2, 6 bases. Germline V gene data show CDR1 as GTSNPN and CDR2 as SVGIG (reference sequence). The germline V and J ends were trimmed by 3 bases and 6 bases, with 15 bases remaining between them. This CDR3 comprises 13 residues. CDR3 bases: TGTGCCTGGAGCAAAGGGACTCCCCGCGAGCAGTACTTC. Its translation is CAWSKGTPREQYF. Looking up the rest from reference TRBV30 and TRBJ2-7 gives the full variable domain: SQTIHQWPATLVQPVGSPLSLECTVEGTSNPNLYWYRQAAGRGLQLLFYSVGIGQISSEVPQNLSASRPQDRQFILSSKKLLLSDSGFYLCAWSKGTPREQYFGPGTRLTVT.

This chain connects TRBV5-5 to TRBJ2-7; D gene ambiguous. Germline V gene sequence: CDR1 SGHKS, CDR2 YYEKEE (reference sequence). V lost 1 base and J lost 2, with 13 bases in between. The CDR3 loop spans 15 amino acids. This chain's CDR3 is CASSLRPDVTYEQYF. DNA for the CDR3: TGTGCCAGCAGCTTGAGGCCTGACGTAACCTACGAGCAGTACTTC.

The rearrangement joins TRBV7-2 to TRBJ2-1, with 8 bases aligning to TRBD2. The germline CDR1 and CDR2 sequences are SGHTA and FQGNSA. The CDR3 totals 16 residues. Trimming at V came to 1 base and at J to 5 bases, leaving 7 bases not matched to a gene. The chain's CDR3 is CASSLVGTRDDNEQFF. Written as DNA, the CDR3 is TGTGCCAGCAGCTTAGTAGGGACTAGGGACGACAATGAGCAGTTCTTC.

The chain combines TRBV7-9 with TRBJ2-1; 10 bases line up with TRBD2. V shed 8 bases and J 0 bases; nucleotides not matched to a gene: 7. Germline loops: CDR1 SEHNR, CDR2 FQNEAQ (reference sequence). This CDR3 is built from 16 residues. This chain's CDR3 is CASSGSGGNSYNEQFF. In DNA, the CDR3 is TGTGCCAGCTCGGGTAGCGGGGGGAACTCCTACAATGAGCAGTTCTTC.

This clonotype has a count of ten or more. CDR3 sequence reads: CASSFGGRTSGTDTQYF. CDR3 nucleotide sequence: TGCGCCAGCAGCTTTGGGGGACGCACCTCGGGCACAGATACGCAGTATTTT. The chain combines TRBV5-1 with TRBJ2-3; D might be TRBD1 or TRBD2, each matching 5 bases. V was trimmed by 2 bases and J by 1 base, leaving 17 bases between them. The CDR3 consists of 17 residues. Germline values: CDR1 SGHRS, CDR2 YFSETQ. The entire variable domain, with the rest obtained from reference TRBV5-1 and TRBJ2-3, is as follows: KAGVTQTPRYLIKTRGQQVTLSCSPISGHRSVSWYQQTPGQGLQFLFEYFSETQRNKGNFPGRFSGRQFSNSRSEMNVSTLELGDSALYLCASSFGGRTSGTDTQYFGPGTRLTVL.

This chain joins TRBV3-1 and TRBJ2-7, with D tentatively TRBD2 (6 bases). The CDR3 has 14 residues. Germline CDR1 reads LGHDT; CDR2 reads YNNKEL (reference sequence). V lost 5 bases and J lost 0, with 11 bases in between. The CDR3 DNA reads as TGTGCCAGCAGCAATCCCGGGGGCTCCTACGAGCAGTACTTC. Its translation is CASSNPGGSYEQYF.

This clonotype has a handful of counts. V gene TRBV14 combines with J gene TRBJ2-7; 8 bases agree with TRBD1. Germline assignment: CDR1 SGHDN and CDR2 FVKESK. The trim removed 3 bases at V and 12 bases at J, leaving 7 bases unmatched. This CDR3 has 12 residues. CDR3 amino acids: CASSQARTGTYF. In nucleotides, the CDR3 is TGTGCCAGCAGCCAGGCCAGGACAGGGACGTACTTC.

This clonotype appeared a few times. V gene TRBV20-1 combines with J gene TRBJ2-1; TRBD2 aligns across 8 bases. V was clipped by 1 base and J by 3 bases; unmatched bases: 5. Germline V gives CDR1 DFQATT, CDR2 SNEGSKA (reference sequence). The CDR3 sequence is 15 residues long. CDR3 loop: CSARGGLAGYNEQFF. CDR3 DNA sequence: TGCAGTGCTAGAGGAGGACTAGCAGGCTACAATGAGCAGTTCTTC.

This clonotype was counted ten times or more. The chain carries TRBV20-1 and TRBJ2-1; 9 bases align to TRBD2. There are 14 residues in the CDR3. V gave up 1 base and J gave up 8 bases; unmatched junction bases: 6. Germline loops: CDR1 DFQATT, CDR2 SNEGSKA (reference sequence). The CDR3 is CSARGSGSGDEQFF. Written as DNA, the CDR3 is TGCAGTGCTAGAGGTAGCGGGAGTGGGGATGAGCAGTTCTTC.

In this sample, this clonotype turned up a few times. The J gene is TRBJ2-1, the V gene TRBV7-2, with TRBD2 identical over 8 bases. Germline V gives CDR1 SGHTA, CDR2 FQGNSA. This CDR3 has 16 residues. The junction had 8 bases not matched to a gene; V was cut back by 5 bases and J by 2 bases. The CDR3 DNA is TGTGCCAGCAGCCCCAGGACTAGCCTGACCTACAATGAGCAGTTCTTC. Translated, it gives CASSPRTSLTYNEQFF.

As to this clonotype: A junction boundary mismatches the germline segment, possibly from a read error. This sequence joins TRBV2 and TRBJ2-1; 12 bases line up with TRBD2. Germline CDR1 SNHLY, CDR2 FYNNEI. The CDR3 length is 18 residues. The CDR3 nucleotides are TGTGCCCGCAGAACTCTAGCGGGGGGGTCCTCCTCCTACAATGAGCAGTTCTTC. As protein: CARRTLAGGSSSYNEQFF.

This clonotype was counted only a few times. This chain connects TRBV15 to TRBJ1-4, with D unresolved. Trimming pared 4 bases from V and 8 bases from J, leaving 17 bases between. Germline lookup yields CDR1 LNHNV and CDR2 YYDKDF (reference sequence). This CDR3 is built from 15 residues. The CDR3 reads CATSTNTWELEKLFF. Written as DNA, the CDR3 is TGTGCCACCAGCACCAACACGTGGGAACTGGAAAAACTGTTTTTT.

This clonotype was counted at least ten times. This rearrangement joins TRBV5-1 to TRBJ1-3; D remains ambiguous. The CDR3 has 14 residues. CDR1 and CDR2 (germline): SGHRS, YFSETQ. Trimming stripped 1 base from V and 1 base from J, with 6 bases between. CDR3 nucleotide sequence: TGCGCCAGCAGCTTGCCGGAGTCTGGAAACACCATATATTTT. Translating gives CASSLPESGNTIYF.

V gene TRBV12-3 or TRBV12-4 combines with J gene TRBJ2-4; D unclear. The length of the CDR3 is 14 residues. The V and J ends lost 0 bases and 2 bases respectively, with 5 bases between them. CDR3 DNA: TGTGCCAGCAGTTTAGCACAGACCAAAAACATTCAGTACTTC. This translates into CASSLAQTKNIQYF.

The rearrangement links TRBV7-9 to TRBJ1-2; D ambiguous. The CDR3 is 9 amino acids. CDR1 and CDR2 from the germline V gene are SEHNR and FQNEAQ (reference sequence). The CDR3 DNA follows: TGTCGGCGCAACTATGGCTACACCTTC. Protein: CRRNYGYTF.

This clonotype has more than one count but fewer than ten. The V gene is TRBV7-2, the J gene TRBJ2-7; D is perhaps TRBD2 (6 bases). V lost 4 bases and J lost 4, with 17 bases in between. The CDR3 spans 15 residues. Germline lookup yields CDR1 SGHTA and CDR2 FQGNSA. CDR3: CASSSADGGSYEQYF. Written as DNA, the CDR3 is TGTGCCAGCAGCTCCGCTGATGGGGGGAGTTACGAGCAGTACTTC.

The J gene is TRBJ2-3, the V gene TRBV19, with 10 positions matching TRBD2. This CDR3 spans 13 amino acids. Germline CDR1 reads LNHDA; CDR2 reads SQIVND (reference sequence). V lost 8 bases, J lost 7 bases, and 6 bases stayed unmatched. The CDR3 DNA sequence: TGTGCCAGTCGGACTAGCGGAACTAATACGCAGTATTTT. This encodes CASRTSGTNTQYF.

This chain uses TRBV28 with TRBJ1-4, with D possibly being TRBD1 (5 bases). The V end lost 7 bases, the J end lost 3 bases, and 12 bases lay between the germline ends. The CDR3 consists of 14 residues. CDR1 and CDR2 from the germline V gene are MDHEN and SYDVKM. CDR3 coding DNA: TGTGCCAGCAATAACAGGCCGGCTAATGAAAAACTGTTTTTT. Residues: CASNNRPANEKLFF.

At least ten counts were recorded for this clonotype. The chain carries TRBV7-2 and TRBJ2-1, with 8 nucleotides matching TRBD2. CDR1 SGHTA and CDR2 FQGNSA come from the germline V gene. This CDR3 comprises 15 residues. V trimming: 4 bases; J trimming: 5 bases; junction bases outside the gene matches: 7. The CDR3 reads CASSSRLATNNEQFF. CDR3 bases: TGTGCCAGCAGCTCCCGACTAGCGACCAACAATGAGCAGTTCTTC.

This clonotype was counted many times. J is TRBJ2-7 and V is TRBV12-3 or TRBV12-4, with D perhaps matching TRBD1 (5 bases). This CDR3 has 13 residues. V was trimmed by 3 bases and J by 5 bases, leaving 11 bases between them. The CDR3 spells CASSFPGPNEQYF. The CDR3 bases are TGTGCCAGCAGTTTCCCAGGGCCCAACGAGCAGTACTTC.

This clonotype has a handful of counts. The CDR3 DNA sequence: TGCGCCAGCAGCCATCTAGGACAGGCGAACACTGAAGCTTTCTTT. Protein product: CASSHLGQANTEAFF. V is TRBV4-1 and J is TRBJ1-1; 7 positions agree with TRBD1. The trim removed 3 bases at V and 1 base at J, leaving 5 bases unmatched. The CDR3 length is 15 residues. CDR1 and CDR2 from the germline V gene are MGHRA and YSYEKL.

At least ten counts were recorded for this clonotype. The V and J genes are TRBV6-2 or TRBV6-3 and TRBJ2-7, with a possible D match to TRBD1 (6 bases). Germline-derived CDR1 and CDR2 are MNHEY and SVGEGT. The CDR3 has 15 amino acids. With 2 bases removed from V and 5 bases from J, the gap between germline ends came to 16 bases. The chain's CDR3 is CASSYANRVFDEQYF. For the CDR3, the DNA is TGTGCCAGCAGTTACGCTAACAGGGTTTTCGACGAGCAGTACTTC.

This clonotype occurred many times. The rearrangement joins TRBV3-1 to TRBJ2-3, with D possibly being TRBD2 (5 bases). Between the trimmed V and J ends, which lost 0 bases and 3 bases, there was a span of 22 bases. The CDR3 totals 19 residues. Germline V gene data show CDR1 as LGHDT and CDR2 as YNNKEL (reference sequence). CDR3 in amino acids: CASSQEWRVPLTQTDTQYF. Here the CDR3 DNA reads TGTGCCAGCAGCCAAGAATGGCGGGTGCCCCTCACGCAGACAGATACGCAGTATTTT.

This chain joins TRBV5-1 and TRBJ1-1, with 12 bases fitting TRBD1. The junction had 10 bases not matched to a gene; V was cut back by 3 bases and J by 7 bases. Germline values: CDR1 SGHRS, CDR2 YFSETQ. The CDR3 loop spans 16 amino acids. CDR3 amino acids: CASSSSRDRGRVEAFF. The CDR3 DNA follows: TGCGCCAGCAGCTCTAGCCGGGACAGGGGGCGCGTTGAAGCTTTCTTT.

In this sample, this clonotype turned up a few times. This chain links TRBV11-2 with TRBJ1-5; D might be TRBD1 (5 bases). This CDR3 has 16 amino acids. Trimming shortened V by 1 base and J by 5 bases, and 15 bases separated the two germline ends. Germline V gives CDR1 SGHAT, CDR2 FQNNGV. CDR3 in amino acids: CASSLGPVRDYQPQHF. Here the CDR3 DNA reads TGTGCCAGCAGCTTAGGCCCGGTAAGGGACTATCAGCCCCAGCATTTT.